This note documents a single T cell receptor beta chain sequence. Its specificity is not known. The sample comes from a study of identical twins. General observations from the study: Conclusions came from cross-sectional statistical analysis, not from following the same donors. Fewer insertions were carried by abundant cord blood beta clonotypes, but none was seen in memory repertoires. Zero-insertion analyses could be partly confounded by invariant MAIT and iNKT cells.

Using its own MiXCR run on the 5' RACE reads, TCRdb lists one record per CDR3 protein. The sample yields 220,000 or so distinct CDR3 sequences, 5.5% to 7% seen once. In addition, the sample was reused for a study of yellow fever vaccine responses in identical twins. This second report adds: Reportedly, the T cell response mounted by twins to vaccine seemed partly convergent, partly personalized.

Sequencing was performed on memory (CD45RO+) T cells sorted from blood. The sequence was obtained from a woman younger than 30 in good health.

DNA for the CDR3: TGTGCCAGCAGTGAAGGAGCATTCAGCAGAAACTACAATGAGCAGTTCTTC. It yields the protein CASSEGAFSRNYNEQFF. The chain is built from TRBV2 and TRBJ2-1, with D unresolved. CDR3 size: 17 residues. Germline CDR1 is SNHLY and CDR2 is FYNNEI. V was pared by 1 base and J by 3 bases, with 16 bases between.